Each of the 9 T cell receptor beta chains below was sequenced from the same sample in a study of shared clonotypes between healthy human individuals. Produced via immunoSEQ multiplex PCR; TCRdb's table is partial and in-frame only. The sample lists 2 million to 2.5 million clones, around 95% occurring once. The sequenced sample was naive CD4+ T cells sorted from blood. Regarding subset: CD45RA+ positively selected. The receptors were sampled from a man aged 18 to 35 in good health.

With regard to this clone: This CDR3 is also generated by other DNA sequences in the sample. V and J are TRBV29-1 and TRBJ2-7; the match to TRBD1 covers 8 bases. This CDR3 is 13 amino acids long. V gave up 3 bases and J gave up 2 bases; unmatched junction bases: 3. CDR1 and CDR2 from the germline V gene are SQVTM and ANQGSEA. CDR3 region: CSVEGTGPYEQYF. The CDR3 nucleotides read TGCAGCGTTGAGGGGACAGGCCCCTACGAGCAGTACTTC.

This rearrangement joins TRBV9 to TRBJ2-2, with 8 bases fitting TRBD1. The V segment lost 2 bases and the J segment 1 base; nucleotides outside the gene matches: 4. This CDR3 has 16 amino acids. Germline CDR1 and CDR2: SGDLS and YYNGEE. CDR3 DNA: TGTGCCAGCAGCGTCGGACAGGGAGGGAACACCGGGGAGCTGTTTTTT. The encoded protein is CASSVGQGGNTGELFF.

The chain joins TRBV2 to TRBJ2-5; D uncertain. Per the germline V gene, CDR1 is SNHLY and CDR2 is FYNNEI. Between the trimmed V and J ends, which lost 5 bases and 5 bases, there was a span of 12 bases. CDR3 length equals 13 residues. The CDR3 DNA follows: TGTGCCAGCAGTCGAAACGGATTGGAGACCCAGTACTTC. Translating gives CASSRNGLETQYF.

The gene calls are TRBV2 and TRBJ1-1, with 7 bases identical to TRBD1. Germline CDR1 is SNHLY and CDR2 is FYNNEI. With 6 bases clipped from V and 4 bases from J, the junction kept 11 bases outside the gene matches. The CDR3 is 15 residues long. CDR3 protein: CASRRESGTATEAFF. CDR3 DNA sequence: TGTGCCAGCAGGAGAGAATCCGGGACAGCCACTGAAGCTTTCTTT.

With respect to this clone: The germline gene is not matched at one end of the junction; a read error may be the cause. The J gene is TRBJ1-2, the V gene TRBV5-4; D is undetermined. The CDR3 runs to 16 residues. Looked up from germline, CDR1 is SGHNT and CDR2 is YYREEE (reference sequence). The CDR3 reads CVSSPGPEGRSYGYTF. CDR3 sequence (DNA): TGTGTCAGCAGCCCCGGACCCGAAGGACGGTCCTATGGCTACACCTTC.

The chain links TRBV7-3 to TRBJ2-5, with D possibly matching TRBD2 (6 bases). CDR3 length: 13 residues. V dropped 5 bases and J dropped 5 bases, with 12 bases sitting between them. Per the germline V gene, CDR1 is SGHTA and CDR2 is FQGTGA. CDR3 amino acids: CASSRGSSETQYF. In DNA form, the CDR3 reads TGTGCCAGCAGCCGGGGGTCCAGCGAGACCCAGTACTTC.

The rearrangement uses TRBV5-1 and TRBJ2-3; TRBD2 matches at 12 bases. J was trimmed by 1 base and V by 2 bases; bases with no gene match: 11. The CDR3 runs 19 residues. The germline gives CDR1 SGHRS, CDR2 YFSETQ. This chain's CDR3 is CASSLQTSGSWYGTDTQYF. CDR3 DNA sequence: TGCGCCAGCAGCTTACAGACTAGCGGGAGTTGGTATGGCACAGATACGCAGTATTTT.

The rearrangement joins TRBV19 to TRBJ1-1; D remains unclear. From germline, CDR1 is LNHDA and CDR2 SQIVND (reference sequence). V gave up 5 bases and J gave up 0 bases, with 13 bases separating them. The CDR3 covers 15 residues. The CDR3 DNA is TGTGCCAGTAGTGCATCTTGGACGGTGAACACTGAAGCTTTCTTT. Amino acid sequence: CASSASWTVNTEAFF.

The chain joins TRBV7-9 to TRBJ2-7; TRBD2 agrees at 7 bases. The V segment lost 4 bases and the J segment 6 bases; nucleotides outside the gene matches: 9. Germline assignment: CDR1 SEHNR and CDR2 FQNEAQ (reference sequence). This CDR3 is 14 amino acids long. The CDR3 loop reads CASSSRGSGLEQYF. CDR3 bases: TGTGCCAGCAGCTCGCGGGGGAGTGGGCTCGAGCAGTACTTC.